These 27 T cell receptor beta chains share one sample of origin, sequenced in a study of circulating CD8 cells and anti-PD-1 response in melanoma. Sorting of live CD3+CD8+TCRalphabeta+ cells by PD-1 and/or TIGIT gave four subsets. Using about 15 ng of total RNA, TCR libraries were made with the QIAseq Immune Repertoire TCR panel. TCRdb re-analysed the reads in MiXCR, keeping a single row per CDR3 protein. Here the sample spans approximately 450 distinct CDR3 sequences, roughly a tenth being singletons. The sample in question was CD8+ T cells from PBMCs, obtained at baseline or after one month of anti-PD-1 therapy (not recorded which). Receptors originate from a human donor with melanoma.

This clonotype counts as large. The genes are TRBV27 and TRBJ2-1; D is possibly TRBD2 (6 bases). V gave up 5 bases and J gave up 0 bases, with 11 bases separating them. The CDR3 loop spans 15 amino acids. CDR1 is MNHEY, CDR2 SMNVEV, per germline (reference sequence). The CDR3: CASSPLAGSYNEQFF. As DNA, the CDR3 is TGTGCCAGCAGTCCACTAGCAGGCTCCTACAATGAGCAGTTCTTC.

By frequency in the sample, this clonotype is large. The CDR3 DNA reads TGTGCCACCAGTGACAGCAGGGTAGAAGAGCAGTACTTC. Its translation is CATSDSRVEEQYF. The chain carries TRBV24-1 and TRBJ2-7; weak D call: TRBD1 (5 bases). V was pared by 4 bases and J by 7 bases, with 13 bases between. Germline V lookup: CDR1 KGHDR, CDR2 SFDVKD. This CDR3 has 13 residues.

Within the sample, this clonotype is medium-sized. The chain joins TRBV28 to TRBJ2-1; 9 nucleotides agree with TRBD2. This CDR3 is 15 amino acids long. The V gene's germline CDR1 is MDHEN and CDR2 SYDVKM. Trimming at V came to 7 bases and at J to 0 bases, leaving 4 bases not matched to a gene. DNA of the CDR3: TGTGCCAGCACCCGACTAGCGGCCTCCTACAATGAGCAGTTCTTC. Protein sequence: CASTRLAASYNEQFF.

This clonotype is labeled as medium-sized. The rearrangement uses TRBV27 and TRBJ2-7; 10 bases align to TRBD1. There are 17 residues in the CDR3. V shed 3 bases, J shed 3 bases, and the junction held 11 bases outside the gene matches. Germline V gene data show CDR1 as MNHEY and CDR2 as SMNVEV (reference sequence). DNA for the CDR3: TGTGCCAGCAGTTTTCAACCTGGTGGGGACAGGGGCTACGAGCAGTACTTC. Translated: CASSFQPGGDRGYEQYF.

By share of the sample, this clonotype is medium-sized. Here the CDR3 reads CASSYLAGASDTQYF. The CDR3 DNA follows: TGTGCCAGCAGTTACCTAGCGGGAGCCTCTGATACGCAGTATTTT. The chain uses TRBV6-5 and TRBJ2-3, with TRBD2 matching 10 bases. The CDR3 is 15 residues long. The germline V gene has CDR1 MNHEY and CDR2 SVGAGI. J gave up 6 bases and V 2 bases, and 5 bases lay outside the gene matches.

This clonotype is large within its sample. This chain links TRBV27 with TRBJ2-7; TRBD1 might be the D (5 bases). The CDR3 is 14 amino acids. With 5 bases removed from V and 5 bases from J, the gap between germline ends came to 16 bases. Germline CDR1 reads MNHEY; CDR2 reads SMNVEV (reference sequence). The CDR3 is CASSPRPEGDEQYF. The CDR3 DNA sequence: TGTGCCAGCAGTCCCCGACCAGAAGGGGACGAGCAGTACTTC.

By sample fraction, this clonotype is large. The chain carries TRBV9 and TRBJ2-7, with 7 bases fitting TRBD1. Germline V gene sequence: CDR1 SGDLS, CDR2 YYNGEE. The CDR3 length is 14 residues. Trimming took 6 bases from V and 3 from J; bases not matched to a gene: 9. The CDR3 sequence is CASNSQGINYEQYF. The DNA of the CDR3 is TGTGCCAGCAACTCACAGGGGATAAACTACGAGCAGTACTTC.

For this clonotype: An end of the junction differs from the germline gene, which may be a read error. The rearrangement joins TRBV28 to TRBJ1-5; no definite D call. The CDR3 is made up of 16 amino acids. From germline, CDR1 is MDHEN and CDR2 SYDVKM. Here the CDR3 reads CACSLRSGYSNQPQHF. The CDR3 region has the DNA TGTGCCTGCAGTTTAAGGTCAGGTTATAGCAATCAGCCCCAGCATTTT.

By share of the sample, this clonotype is medium-sized. Germline is not matched at one junction end, which may reflect a read error. The chain links TRBV2 to TRBJ2-2, with 7 positions matching TRBD2. The CDR3 is 15 amino acids. Looked up from germline, CDR1 is SNHLY and CDR2 is FYNNEI. Here the CDR3 reads CASREGLGGTGELLF. The DNA of the CDR3 is TGTGCCAGCAGGGAAGGACTAGGAGGGACCGGGGAGCTGCTTTTT.

By sample fraction, this clonotype is medium-sized. The rearrangement links TRBV10-1 to TRBJ2-1; 8 bases match TRBD1. J was trimmed by 6 bases and V by 3 bases; bases with no gene match: 7. Germline V gene data show CDR1 as WNHNN and CDR2 as SYGVQD (reference sequence). The length of the CDR3 is 15 residues. The CDR3 coding sequence is TGCGCCAGCAGTGAAGTCACAGGGGGTTTCAATGAGCAGTTCTTC. Encoded protein: CASSEVTGGFNEQFF.

By share of the sample, this clonotype is large. The chain uses TRBV24-1 and TRBJ2-1, with 7 bases identical to TRBD1. The CDR3 spans 16 residues. Germline trimming cut 9 bases from V and 7 bases from J; bases unmatched to any gene: 17. The germline V gene encodes CDR1 KGHDR and CDR2 SFDVKD. Here the CDR3 DNA reads TGTGCCACCGGAACGACCGGGACAGCTTATATGAATGAGCAGTTCTTC. It specifies CATGTTGTAYMNEQFF.

This clonotype is deemed large. The chain joins TRBV19 to TRBJ2-1; 10 bases are shared with TRBD1. The CDR3 loop spans 15 amino acids. With 6 bases clipped from V and 5 bases from J, the junction kept 7 bases outside the gene matches. CDR1 LNHDA and CDR2 SQIVND come from the germline V gene (reference sequence). CDR3 coding DNA: TGTGCCAGTAGCCAGGGACAGGGGCGAAACAATGAGCAGTTCTTC. This translates into CASSQGQGRNNEQFF.

This clonotype occurred a few times. At one boundary the junction diverges from the germline segment, which might be a read error. V usage is TRBV20-1 and J usage is TRBJ2-7; a possible D gene is TRBD2 (5 bases). The CDR3 totals 15 residues. Germline-derived CDR1 and CDR2 are DFQATT and SNEGSKA (reference sequence). The chain's CDR3 is CSDRDVTGVNYEQYF. Here the CDR3 DNA reads TGCAGTGATAGAGACGTTACCGGGGTAAACTACGAGCAGTACTTC.

The genes are TRBV28 and TRBJ1-5, with no clear D. Germline V gene sequence: CDR1 MDHEN, CDR2 SYDVKM. V lost 2 bases to trimming and J lost 0 bases, with 11 bases between them. The CDR3 spans 16 residues. CDR3 amino acids: CASSLRSGYSNQPQHF. The CDR3 DNA follows: TGTGCCAGCAGTTTAAGGTCAGGTTATAGCAATCAGCCCCAGCATTTT.

This clonotype is medium-sized within its sample. The DNA for the CDR3 is TGTGCCAGCAGCCCCGGATCTGGGGCCAACGTCCTGACTTTC. This codes for CASSPGSGANVLTF. The gene calls are TRBV13 and TRBJ2-6; no reliable D call. The CDR3 length is 14 residues. Germline V lookup: CDR1 PRHDT, CDR2 FYEKMQ (reference sequence). Trimming shortened V by 5 bases and J by 1 base, and 6 bases separated the two germline ends.

The genes are TRBV30 and TRBJ2-3, with TRBD2 matching 10 bases. V lost 1 base and J lost 2; bases outside the gene matches: 6. The CDR3 sequence is 16 residues long. Germline V CDR1 and CDR2: GTSNPN, SVGIG (reference sequence). DNA for the CDR3: TGTGCCTGGAGTGACGGGCTAGCGGGGGTCACAGATACGCAGTATTTT. Its translation: CAWSDGLAGVTDTQYF.

As concerns this clonotype: The junction departs from the called germline gene at one end, perhaps through a read error. The genes are TRBV12-3 or TRBV12-4 and TRBJ2-1; weak D call: TRBD2 (6 bases). The CDR3 contains 14 residues. The DNA of the CDR3 is TGTGCCAGCGGTTTTTTCGGGGCTAGCGTTGGGCAGTTCTTC. As protein: CASGFFGASVGQFF.

In the case of this clonotype: An end of the junction does not agree with germline; a read error may underlie this. V usage is TRBV28 and J usage is TRBJ2-2; 9 positions match TRBD1. The CDR3 spans 16 residues. Germline V gene data show CDR1 as MDHEN and CDR2 as SYDVKM. The DNA for the CDR3 is TGTGCCAACAGTGTCACAGGGGGCCGAGGGGCCGGGGAGCTGCTTTTT. Its protein is CANSVTGGRGAGELLF.

Sample share makes this clonotype medium-sized (0.01 to 0.1%). The rearrangement joins TRBV19 to TRBJ2-1; 14 nucleotides match TRBD2. V was pared by 5 bases and J by 9 bases, with 3 bases of the junction left unmatched. The CDR3 totals 14 residues. The germline gives CDR1 LNHDA, CDR2 SQIVND (reference sequence). The CDR3: CASSPGLAGVEQFF. The CDR3 DNA is TGTGCCAGTAGTCCGGGACTAGCGGGAGTTGAGCAGTTCTTC.

By share, this clonotype counts as large (0.1 to 1%). This sequence joins TRBV27 and TRBJ2-7; D is perhaps TRBD1 (6 bases). The ends were cut back, 2 bases at V and 4 bases at J, with 9 bases in the middle. This CDR3 comprises 13 residues. From germline, CDR1 is MNHEY and CDR2 SMNVEV (reference sequence). CDR3: CASSLEQGYEQYF. The CDR3 DNA sequence: TGTGCCAGCAGTTTAGAACAGGGTTACGAGCAGTACTTC.

The chain links TRBV7-3 to TRBJ1-2; 11 bases map to TRBD1. The junction had 6 bases not matched to a gene; V was cut back by 5 bases and J by 4 bases. Germline-derived CDR1 and CDR2 are SGHTA and FQGTGA. The CDR3 loop spans 15 amino acids. CDR3 region: CASSPGQGAGYGYTF. The CDR3 DNA is TGTGCCAGCAGCCCCGGACAGGGGGCAGGCTATGGCTACACCTTC. The whole variable domain, filled in from reference TRBV7-3 and TRBJ1-2, reads GAGVSQTPSNKVTEKGKYVELRCDPISGHTALYWYRQSLGQGPEFLIYFQGTGAADDSGLPNDRFFAVRPEGSVSTLKIQRTERGDSAVYLCASSPGQGAGYGYTFGSGTRLTVV.

This clonotype qualifies as large. The chain is built from TRBV25-1 and TRBJ2-7, with 7 bases that match TRBD1. The V gene end was trimmed by 3 bases and the J gene end by 4 bases; junction bases not matched to a gene: 6. This CDR3 is built from 14 residues. Germline V gene lookup returns CDR1 MGHDK and CDR2 SYGVNS. The CDR3 DNA follows: TGTGCCAGCAGTGAGAGGGGCAGGGGGTACGAGCAGTACTTC. It translates to CASSERGRGYEQYF.

As to this clonotype: This may be a read error: a much more frequent sequence differs by one nucleotide. This is likely a read error, given that the CDR3 carries no conserved phenylalanine or tryptophan at its end. The chain has TRBV28 and TRBJ1-1; 9 nucleotides line up with TRBD1. V shed 4 bases, J shed 6 bases, and the junction held 15 bases outside the gene matches. There are 17 residues in the CDR3. CDR1 is MDHEN and CDR2 is SYDVKM in the germline V gene. The CDR3 protein is CASSSLKKNRGRAEAFL. The CDR3 coding sequence is TGTGCCAGCAGTTCCCTGAAAAAAAACAGGGGGCGGGCTGAAGCTTTCCTT.

This clonotype is large (0.1 to 1%) in the sample. The rearrangement links TRBV25-1 to TRBJ2-1; D is undetermined. V was clipped by 8 bases and J by 7 bases, with 9 bases between them. Germline V CDR1 and CDR2: MGHDK, SYGVNS. The CDR3 extends over 11 amino acids. The CDR3 loop is CASGDSNEQFF. CDR3 nucleotide sequence: TGTGCCAGCGGGGATTCGAATGAGCAGTTCTTC.

By share of the sample, this clonotype is medium-sized. A much larger clone differs by one base, so this may be a read error. This chain uses TRBV2 with TRBJ1-5; 9 nucleotides line up with TRBD1. Germline CDR1 reads SNHLY; CDR2 reads FYNNEI. The CDR3 length is 15 residues. The CDR3 region is CASREGTGSFQPQHF. CDR3 DNA sequence: TGTGCCAGCAGGGAAGGGACAGGGAGCTTTCAGCCCCAGCATTTT.

This clonotype is medium-sized. This chain links TRBV5-6 with TRBJ2-7; 7 positions agree with TRBD1. This CDR3 contains 14 residues. The ends lost 4 bases at V and 3 bases at J; junction bases unmatched: 7. Looked up from germline, CDR1 is SGHDT and CDR2 is YYEEEE. CDR3: CASSKPRGSYEQYF. The CDR3 nucleotides read TGTGCCAGCAGCAAACCCAGGGGGAGCTACGAGCAGTACTTC.

Within the sample, this clonotype is medium-sized. The chain recombines TRBV6-5 with TRBJ2-3; 14 positions match TRBD2. The CDR3 runs to 15 residues. V lost 2 bases, J lost 11 bases, and 6 bases stayed unmatched. Germline V CDR1 and CDR2: MNHEY, SVGAGI. CDR3 nucleotides: TGTGCCAGCAGTTACCAGACTAGCGGGAGGGCCGGGCAGTATTTT. Translation: CASSYQTSGRAGQYF.